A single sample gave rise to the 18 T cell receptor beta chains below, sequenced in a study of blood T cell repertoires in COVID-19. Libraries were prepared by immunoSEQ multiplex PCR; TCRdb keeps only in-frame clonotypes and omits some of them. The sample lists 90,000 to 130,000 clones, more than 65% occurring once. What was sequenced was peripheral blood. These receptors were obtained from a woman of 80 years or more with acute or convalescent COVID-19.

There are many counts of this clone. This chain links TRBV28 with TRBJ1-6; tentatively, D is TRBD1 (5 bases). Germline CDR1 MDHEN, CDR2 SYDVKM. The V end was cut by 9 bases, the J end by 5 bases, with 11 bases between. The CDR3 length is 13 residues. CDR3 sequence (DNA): TGTGCCAGTGCACAGGACGATAATTCACCCCTCCACTTT. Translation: CASAQDDNSPLHF.

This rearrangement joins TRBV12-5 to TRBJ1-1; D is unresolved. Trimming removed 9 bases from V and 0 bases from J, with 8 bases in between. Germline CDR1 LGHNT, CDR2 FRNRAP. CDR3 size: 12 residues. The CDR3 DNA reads TGTGCTAGCGGCGGAATGAACACTGAAGCTTTCTTT. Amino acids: CASGGMNTEAFF.

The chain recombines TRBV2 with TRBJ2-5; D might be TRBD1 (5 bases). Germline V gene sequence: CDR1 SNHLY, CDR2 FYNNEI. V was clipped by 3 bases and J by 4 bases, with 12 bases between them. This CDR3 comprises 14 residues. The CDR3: CASSDGGAGETQYF. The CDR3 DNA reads TGTGCCAGCAGTGATGGTGGGGCAGGAGAGACCCAGTACTTC.

The chain's CDR3 is CASSYEDRFSGYTF. CDR3 DNA: TGTGCCAGCAGTTACGAGGACAGGTTCTCGGGCTACACCTTC. The chain uses TRBV6-2 or TRBV6-3 and TRBJ1-2, with TRBD1 matching over 7 bases. The CDR3 has 14 amino acids. Trimming took 2 bases from V and 8 from J; bases not matched to a gene: 8. Germline V gene sequence: CDR1 MNHEY, CDR2 SVGEGT.

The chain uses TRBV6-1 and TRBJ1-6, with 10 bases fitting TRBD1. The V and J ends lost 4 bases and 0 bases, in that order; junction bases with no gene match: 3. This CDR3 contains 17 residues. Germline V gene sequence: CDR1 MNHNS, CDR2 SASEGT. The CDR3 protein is CASSAGQGSSYNSPLHF. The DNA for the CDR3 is TGTGCCAGCAGTGCGGGACAGGGGTCCTCCTATAATTCACCCCTCCACTTT.

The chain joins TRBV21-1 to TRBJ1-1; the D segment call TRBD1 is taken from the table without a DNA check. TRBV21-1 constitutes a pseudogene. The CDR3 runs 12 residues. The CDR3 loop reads CASIRGPTEAFF. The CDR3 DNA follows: TGTGCCAGCATAAGGGGGCCCACTGAAGCTTTCTTT.

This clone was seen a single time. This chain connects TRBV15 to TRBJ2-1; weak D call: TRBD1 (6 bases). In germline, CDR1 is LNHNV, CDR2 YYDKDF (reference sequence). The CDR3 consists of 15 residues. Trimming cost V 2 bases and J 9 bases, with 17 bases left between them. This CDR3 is CATSRSGTLGFEQFF. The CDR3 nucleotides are TGTGCCACCAGCAGATCCGGGACATTAGGGTTTGAGCAGTTCTTC.

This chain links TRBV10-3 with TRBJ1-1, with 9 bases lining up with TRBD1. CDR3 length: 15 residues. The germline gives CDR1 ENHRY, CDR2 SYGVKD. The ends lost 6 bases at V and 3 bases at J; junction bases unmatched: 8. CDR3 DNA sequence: TGTGCCATCAGCAGCCGGGACAGGGCGGACACTGAAGCTTTCTTT. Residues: CAISSRDRADTEAFF.

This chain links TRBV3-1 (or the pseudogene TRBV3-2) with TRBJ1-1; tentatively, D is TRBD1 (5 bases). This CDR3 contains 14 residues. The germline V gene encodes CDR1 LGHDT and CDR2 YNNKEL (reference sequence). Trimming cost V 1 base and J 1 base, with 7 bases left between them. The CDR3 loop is CASSQATANTEAFF. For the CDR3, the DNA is TGTGCCAGCAGCCAAGCGACAGCGAACACTGAAGCTTTCTTT.

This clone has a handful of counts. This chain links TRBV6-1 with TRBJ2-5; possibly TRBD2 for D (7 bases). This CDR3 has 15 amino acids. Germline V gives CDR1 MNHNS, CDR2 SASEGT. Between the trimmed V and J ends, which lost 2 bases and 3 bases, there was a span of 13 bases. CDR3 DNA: TGTGCCAGCAGTGAAACTCCGGGGGGCGAAGAGACCCAGTACTTC. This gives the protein CASSETPGGEETQYF.

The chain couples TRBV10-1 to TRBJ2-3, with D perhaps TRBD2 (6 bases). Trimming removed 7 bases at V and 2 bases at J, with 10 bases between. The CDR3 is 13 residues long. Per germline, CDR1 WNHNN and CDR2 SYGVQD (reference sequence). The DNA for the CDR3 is TGCGCCAGCACGGAGGGGATCACAGATACGCAGTATTTT. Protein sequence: CASTEGITDTQYF.

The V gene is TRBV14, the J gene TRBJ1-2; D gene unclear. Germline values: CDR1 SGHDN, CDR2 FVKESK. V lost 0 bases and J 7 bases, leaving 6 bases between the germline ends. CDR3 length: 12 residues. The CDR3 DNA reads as TGTGCCAGCAGCCAAGAGAGGGTTGGCTACACCTTC. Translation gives CASSQERVGYTF.

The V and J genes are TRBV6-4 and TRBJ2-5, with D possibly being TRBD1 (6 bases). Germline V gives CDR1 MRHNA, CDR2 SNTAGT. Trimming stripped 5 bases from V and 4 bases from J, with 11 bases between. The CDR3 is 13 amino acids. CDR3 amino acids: CASSRQVAETQYF. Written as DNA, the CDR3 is TGTGCCAGCAGTCGACAGGTAGCAGAGACCCAGTACTTC.

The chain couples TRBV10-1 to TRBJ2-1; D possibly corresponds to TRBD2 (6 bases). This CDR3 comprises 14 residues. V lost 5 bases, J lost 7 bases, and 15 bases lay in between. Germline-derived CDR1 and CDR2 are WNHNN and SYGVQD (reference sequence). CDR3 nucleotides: TGCGCCAGCAGTAGGCTAGCGCGGGAAAATGAGCAGTTCTTC. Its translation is CASSRLARENEQFF.

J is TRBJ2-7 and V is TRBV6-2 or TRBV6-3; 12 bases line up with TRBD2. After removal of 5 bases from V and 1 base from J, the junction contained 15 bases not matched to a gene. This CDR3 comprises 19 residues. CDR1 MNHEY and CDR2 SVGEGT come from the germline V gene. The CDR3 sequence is CASSQSRLLLAGGSYEQYF. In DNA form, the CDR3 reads TGTGCCAGCAGTCAGTCCCGCCTATTACTAGCGGGGGGTTCCTACGAGCAGTACTTC.

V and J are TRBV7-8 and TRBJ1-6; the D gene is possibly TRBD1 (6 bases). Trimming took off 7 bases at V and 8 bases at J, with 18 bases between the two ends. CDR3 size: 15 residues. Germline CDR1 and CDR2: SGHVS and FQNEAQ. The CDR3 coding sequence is TGTGCCAGCACCCAGTCGGGACAAAGGGATTCACCCCTCCACTTT. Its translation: CASTQSGQRDSPLHF.

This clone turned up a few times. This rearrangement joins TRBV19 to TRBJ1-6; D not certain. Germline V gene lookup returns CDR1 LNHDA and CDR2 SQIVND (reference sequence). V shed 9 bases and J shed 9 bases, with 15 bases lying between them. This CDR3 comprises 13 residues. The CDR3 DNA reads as TGTGCCAGCGGTGAGGGAAAAGGTTCACCCCTCCACTTT. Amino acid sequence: CASGEGKGSPLHF.

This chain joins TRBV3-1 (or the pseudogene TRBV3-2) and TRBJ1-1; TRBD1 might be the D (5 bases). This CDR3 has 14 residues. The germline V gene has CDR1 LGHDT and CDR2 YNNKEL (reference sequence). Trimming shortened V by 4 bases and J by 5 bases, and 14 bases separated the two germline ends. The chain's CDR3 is CASSLGGWVTEAFF. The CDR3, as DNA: TGTGCCAGCAGCCTGGGGGGTTGGGTTACTGAAGCTTTCTTT.